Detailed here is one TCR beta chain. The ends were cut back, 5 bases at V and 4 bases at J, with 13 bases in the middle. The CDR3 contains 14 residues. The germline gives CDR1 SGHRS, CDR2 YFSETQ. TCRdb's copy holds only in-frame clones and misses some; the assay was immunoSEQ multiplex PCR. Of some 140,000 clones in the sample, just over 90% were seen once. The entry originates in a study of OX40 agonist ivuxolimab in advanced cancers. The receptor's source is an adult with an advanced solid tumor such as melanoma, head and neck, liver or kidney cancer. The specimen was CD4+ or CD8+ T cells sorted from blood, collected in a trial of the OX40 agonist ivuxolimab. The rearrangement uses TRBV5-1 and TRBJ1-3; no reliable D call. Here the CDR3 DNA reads TGCGCCAGCAGTTTAGATGGGAGAGGAAACACCATATATTTT. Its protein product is CASSLDGRGNTIYF.